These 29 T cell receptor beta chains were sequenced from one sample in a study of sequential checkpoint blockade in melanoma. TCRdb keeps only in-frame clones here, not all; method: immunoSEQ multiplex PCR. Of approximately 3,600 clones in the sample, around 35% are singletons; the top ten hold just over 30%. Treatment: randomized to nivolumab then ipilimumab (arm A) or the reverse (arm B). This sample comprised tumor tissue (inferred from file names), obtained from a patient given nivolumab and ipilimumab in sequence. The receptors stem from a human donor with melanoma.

CDR3 sequence reads: CASSFSAESTDTQYF. For the CDR3, the DNA is TGTGCCAGCAGCTTTTCAGCGGAAAGCACAGATACGCAGTATTTT. V and J are TRBV7-6 and TRBJ2-3, with D perhaps TRBD2 (5 bases). V was clipped by 3 bases and J by 0 bases, with 10 bases between them. There are 15 residues in the CDR3. The germline CDR1 and CDR2 sequences are SGHVS and FNYEAQ.

In nucleotides, the CDR3 is TGCGCCAGCAGCTTGTCGACGGGGAACACCGGGGAGCTGTTTTTT. Translation gives CASSLSTGNTGELFF. V gene TRBV5-1 combines with J gene TRBJ2-2; D uncertain. Trimming stripped 1 base from V and 1 base from J, with 8 bases between. The CDR3 totals 15 residues. Germline-derived CDR1 and CDR2 are SGHRS and YFSETQ.

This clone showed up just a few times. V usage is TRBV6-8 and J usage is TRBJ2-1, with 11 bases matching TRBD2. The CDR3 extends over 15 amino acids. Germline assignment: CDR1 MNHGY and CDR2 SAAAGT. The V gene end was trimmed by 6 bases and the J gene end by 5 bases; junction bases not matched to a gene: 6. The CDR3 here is CASSSGTSGNNEQFF. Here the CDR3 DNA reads TGTGCCAGCAGCTCCGGGACTAGCGGAAACAATGAGCAGTTCTTC.

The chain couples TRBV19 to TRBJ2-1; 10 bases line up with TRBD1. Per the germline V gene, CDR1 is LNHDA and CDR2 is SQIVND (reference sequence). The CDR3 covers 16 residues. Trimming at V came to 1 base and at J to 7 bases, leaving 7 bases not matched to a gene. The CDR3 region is CASSIVPGQGTNEQFF. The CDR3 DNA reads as TGTGCCAGTAGTATAGTTCCGGGACAGGGGACGAATGAGCAGTTCTTC. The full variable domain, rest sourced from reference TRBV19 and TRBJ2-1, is DGGITQSPKYLFRKEGQNVTLSCEQNLNHDAMYWYRQDPGQGLRLIYYSQIVNDFQKGDIAEGYSVSREKKESFPLTVTSAQKNPTAFYLCASSIVPGQGTNEQFFGPGTRLTVL.

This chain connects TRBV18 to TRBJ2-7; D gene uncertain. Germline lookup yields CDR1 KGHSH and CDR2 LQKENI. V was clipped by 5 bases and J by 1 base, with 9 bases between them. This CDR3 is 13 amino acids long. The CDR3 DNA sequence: TGTGCCAGCTCAGGTCCCCAGTCCTACGAGCAGTACTTC. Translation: CASSGPQSYEQYF.

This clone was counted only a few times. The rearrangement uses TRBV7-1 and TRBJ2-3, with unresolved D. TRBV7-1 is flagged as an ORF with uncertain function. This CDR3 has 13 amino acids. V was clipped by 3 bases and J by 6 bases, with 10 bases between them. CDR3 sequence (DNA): TGTGCCAGCAGCTCCATTCTCGATGATACGCAGTATTTT. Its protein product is CASSSILDDTQYF.

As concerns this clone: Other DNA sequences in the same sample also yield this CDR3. Here the CDR3 DNA reads TGTGCCAGCTCACCAAGAGGGGGCGAGACCCAGTACTTC. Protein: CASSPRGGETQYF. V is TRBV18 and J is TRBJ2-5; 7 positions agree with TRBD1. CDR1 is KGHSH, CDR2 LQKENI, per germline. This CDR3 is 13 amino acids long. Losses at the gene ends were 2 bases for V and 5 bases for J; bases not matched to a gene: 2.

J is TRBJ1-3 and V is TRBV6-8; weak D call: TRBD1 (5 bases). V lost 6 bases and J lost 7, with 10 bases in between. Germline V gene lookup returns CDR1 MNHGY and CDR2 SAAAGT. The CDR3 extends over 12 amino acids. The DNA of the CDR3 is TGTGCCAGCAGCCCCAAGGGGAACACCATATATTTT. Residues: CASSPKGNTIYF.

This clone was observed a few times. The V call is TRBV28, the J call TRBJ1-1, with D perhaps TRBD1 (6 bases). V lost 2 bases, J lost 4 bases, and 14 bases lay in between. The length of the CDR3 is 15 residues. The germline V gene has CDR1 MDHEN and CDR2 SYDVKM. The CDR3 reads CASSLGGARSTEAFF. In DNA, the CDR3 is TGTGCCAGCAGTTTAGGGGGGGCCCGTAGCACTGAAGCTTTCTTT.

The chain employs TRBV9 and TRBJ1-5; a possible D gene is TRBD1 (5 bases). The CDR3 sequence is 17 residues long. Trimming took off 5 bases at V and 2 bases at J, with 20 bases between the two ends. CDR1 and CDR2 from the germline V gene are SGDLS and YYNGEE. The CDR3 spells CASSSWAGRGGNQPQHF. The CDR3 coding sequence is TGTGCCAGCAGTTCTTGGGCAGGGCGGGGTGGCAATCAGCCCCAGCATTTT.

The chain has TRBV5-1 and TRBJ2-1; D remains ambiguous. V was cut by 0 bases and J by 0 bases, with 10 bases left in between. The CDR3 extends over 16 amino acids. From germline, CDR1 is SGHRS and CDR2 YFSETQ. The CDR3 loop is CASSLERVSSYNEQFF. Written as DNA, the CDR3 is TGCGCCAGCAGCTTGGAAAGGGTAAGCTCCTACAATGAGCAGTTCTTC.

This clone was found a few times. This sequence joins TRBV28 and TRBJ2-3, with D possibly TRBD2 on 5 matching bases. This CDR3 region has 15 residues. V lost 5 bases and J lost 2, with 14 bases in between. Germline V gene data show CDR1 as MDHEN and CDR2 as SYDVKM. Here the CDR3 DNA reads TGTGCCAGCAGTATAATCGGGGTAATCACAGATACGCAGTATTTT. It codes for CASSIIGVITDTQYF.

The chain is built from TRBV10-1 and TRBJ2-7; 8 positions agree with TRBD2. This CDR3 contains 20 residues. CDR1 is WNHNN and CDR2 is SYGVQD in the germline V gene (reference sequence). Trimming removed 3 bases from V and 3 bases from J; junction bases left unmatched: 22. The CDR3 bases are TGCGCCAGCAGTGACTACGGTTCCGGGACTAGTCCACCTAAAATCTACGAGCAGTACGTC. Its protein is CASSDYGSGTSPPKIYEQYV.

CDR3: CASSMGQQGLTGELFF. In DNA, the CDR3 is TGTGCCAGTAGTATGGGTCAGCAGGGGCTCACCGGGGAGCTGTTTTTT. V is TRBV19 and J is TRBJ2-2; D might be TRBD1 (6 bases). V gave up 3 bases and J gave up 4 bases, with 15 bases separating them. Germline assignment: CDR1 LNHDA and CDR2 SQIVND (reference sequence). CDR3 size: 16 residues. The full variable domain, with the rest looked up from reference TRBV19 and TRBJ2-2, is DGGITQSPKYLFRKEGQNVTLSCEQNLNHDAMYWYRQDPGQGLRLIYYSQIVNDFQKGDIAEGYSVSREKKESFPLTVTSAQKNPTAFYLCASSMGQQGLTGELFFGEGSRLTVL.

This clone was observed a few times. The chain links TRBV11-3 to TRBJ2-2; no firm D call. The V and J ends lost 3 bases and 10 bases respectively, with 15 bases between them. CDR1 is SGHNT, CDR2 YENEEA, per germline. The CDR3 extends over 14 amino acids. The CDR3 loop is CASSFHRENAELFF. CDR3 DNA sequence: TGTGCCAGCAGCTTCCATAGGGAAAATGCGGAGCTGTTTTTT.

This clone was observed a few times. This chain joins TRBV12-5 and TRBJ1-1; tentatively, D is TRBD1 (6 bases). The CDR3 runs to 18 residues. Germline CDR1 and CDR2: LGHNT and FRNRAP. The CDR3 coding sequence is TGTGCCAGCACCCTGCCGACAGGAGGTTTAGACTTTGACACTGAAGCTTTCTTT. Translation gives CASTLPTGGLDFDTEAFF.

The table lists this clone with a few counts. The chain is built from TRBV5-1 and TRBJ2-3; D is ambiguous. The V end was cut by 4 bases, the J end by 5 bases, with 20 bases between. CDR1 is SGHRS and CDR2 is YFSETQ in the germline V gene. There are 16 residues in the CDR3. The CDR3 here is CASSQDSASWGDTQYF. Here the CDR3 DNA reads TGCGCCAGCAGCCAAGATTCGGCTAGTTGGGGAGATACGCAGTATTTT.

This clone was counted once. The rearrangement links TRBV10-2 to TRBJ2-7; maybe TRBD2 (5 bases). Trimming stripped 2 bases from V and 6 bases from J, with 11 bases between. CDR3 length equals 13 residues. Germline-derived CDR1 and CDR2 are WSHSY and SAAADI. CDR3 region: CASSEEGESEQYV. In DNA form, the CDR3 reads TGCGCCAGCAGTGAGGAGGGAGAGAGCGAGCAGTACGTC.

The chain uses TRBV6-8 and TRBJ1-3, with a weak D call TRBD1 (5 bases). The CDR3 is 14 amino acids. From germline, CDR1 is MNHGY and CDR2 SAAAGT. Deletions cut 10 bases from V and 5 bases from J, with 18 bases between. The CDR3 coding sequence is TGTGCCACCTCGGGACGGCCGCATCGAAACACCATATATTTT. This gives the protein CATSGRPHRNTIYF.

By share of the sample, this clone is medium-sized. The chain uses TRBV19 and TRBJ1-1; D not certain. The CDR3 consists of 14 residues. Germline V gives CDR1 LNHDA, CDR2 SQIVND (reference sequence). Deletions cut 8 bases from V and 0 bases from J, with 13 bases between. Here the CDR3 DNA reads TGTGCCAGTTTTGTGGGAGGATTGAACACTGAAGCTTTCTTT. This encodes CASFVGGLNTEAFF.

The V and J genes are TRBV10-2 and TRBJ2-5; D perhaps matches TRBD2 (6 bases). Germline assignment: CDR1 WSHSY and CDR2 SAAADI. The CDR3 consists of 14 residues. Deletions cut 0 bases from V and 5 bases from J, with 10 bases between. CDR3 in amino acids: CASSESAGRETQYF. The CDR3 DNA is TGCGCCAGCAGTGAGTCGGCGGGAAGGGAGACCCAGTACTTC.

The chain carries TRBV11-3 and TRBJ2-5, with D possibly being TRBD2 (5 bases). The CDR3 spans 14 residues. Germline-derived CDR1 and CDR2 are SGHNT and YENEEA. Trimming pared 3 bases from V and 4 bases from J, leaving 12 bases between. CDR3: CASSFVDYAETQYF. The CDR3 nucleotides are TGTGCCAGCAGCTTTGTTGACTATGCAGAGACCCAGTACTTC.

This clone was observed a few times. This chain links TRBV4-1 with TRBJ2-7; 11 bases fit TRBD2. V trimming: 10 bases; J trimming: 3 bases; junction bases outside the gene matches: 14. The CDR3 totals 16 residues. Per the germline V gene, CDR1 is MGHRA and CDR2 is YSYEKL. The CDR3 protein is CAITTSGTPLGYEQYF. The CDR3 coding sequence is TGCGCCATCACGACTAGCGGGACCCCCTTGGGCTACGAGCAGTACTTC.

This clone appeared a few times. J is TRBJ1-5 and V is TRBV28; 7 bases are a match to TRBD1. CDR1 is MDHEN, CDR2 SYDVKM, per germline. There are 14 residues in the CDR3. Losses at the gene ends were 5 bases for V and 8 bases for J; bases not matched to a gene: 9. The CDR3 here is CASSQGGPTEPQHF. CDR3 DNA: TGTGCCAGCAGTCAGGGGGGACCGACAGAGCCCCAGCATTTT.

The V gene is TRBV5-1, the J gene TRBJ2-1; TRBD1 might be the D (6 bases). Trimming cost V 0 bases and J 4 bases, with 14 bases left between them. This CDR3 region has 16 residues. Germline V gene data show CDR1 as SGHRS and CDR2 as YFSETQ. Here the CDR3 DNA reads TGCGCCAGCAGCTTGGGTGGGGGCGACGGGTACAATGAGCAGTTCTTC. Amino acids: CASSLGGGDGYNEQFF.

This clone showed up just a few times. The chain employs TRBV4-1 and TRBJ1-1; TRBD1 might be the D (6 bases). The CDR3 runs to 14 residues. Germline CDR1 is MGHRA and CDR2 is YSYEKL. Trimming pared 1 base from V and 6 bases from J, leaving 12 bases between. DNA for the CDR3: TGCGCCAGCAGCCAAGGATTCCAGGGGCCTGAAGCTTTCTTT. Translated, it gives CASSQGFQGPEAFF.

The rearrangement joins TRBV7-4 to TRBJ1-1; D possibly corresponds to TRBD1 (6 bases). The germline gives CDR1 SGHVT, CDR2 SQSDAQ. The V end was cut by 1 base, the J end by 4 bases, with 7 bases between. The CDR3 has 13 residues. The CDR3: CASSLEGGTEAFF. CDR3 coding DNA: TGTGCCAGCAGCTTAGAGGGGGGCACTGAAGCTTTCTTT.

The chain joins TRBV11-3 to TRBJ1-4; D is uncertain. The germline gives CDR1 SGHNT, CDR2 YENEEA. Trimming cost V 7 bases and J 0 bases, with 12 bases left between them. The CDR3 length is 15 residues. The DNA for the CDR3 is TGTGCCAGCAATCGAGTGGAGTCAACTAATGAAAAACTGTTTTTT. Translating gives CASNRVESTNEKLFF.

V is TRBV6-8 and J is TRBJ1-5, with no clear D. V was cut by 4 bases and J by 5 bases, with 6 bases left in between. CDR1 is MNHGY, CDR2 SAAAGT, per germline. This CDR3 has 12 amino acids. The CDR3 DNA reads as TGTGCCAGCAGTTGGTCGGATCAGCCCCAGCATTTT. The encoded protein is CASSWSDQPQHF.